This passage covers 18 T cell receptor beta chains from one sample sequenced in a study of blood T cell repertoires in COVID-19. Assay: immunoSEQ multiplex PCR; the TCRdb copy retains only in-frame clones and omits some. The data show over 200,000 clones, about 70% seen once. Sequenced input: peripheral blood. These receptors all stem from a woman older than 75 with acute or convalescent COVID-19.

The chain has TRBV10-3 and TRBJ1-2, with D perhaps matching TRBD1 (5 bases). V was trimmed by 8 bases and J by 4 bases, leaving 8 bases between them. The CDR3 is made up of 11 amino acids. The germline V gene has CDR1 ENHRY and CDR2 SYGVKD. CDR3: CAIRGGYGYTF. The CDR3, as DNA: TGTGCCATCCGCGGGGGCTATGGCTACACCTTC.

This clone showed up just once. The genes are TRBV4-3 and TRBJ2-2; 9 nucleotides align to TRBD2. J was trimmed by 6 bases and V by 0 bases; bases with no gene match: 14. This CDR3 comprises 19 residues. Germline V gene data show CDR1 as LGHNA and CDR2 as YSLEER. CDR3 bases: TGCGCCAGCAGCCAAGATTTTAATGGCGGGGGGGCCGGACCCGGGGAGCTGTTTTTT. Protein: CASSQDFNGGGAGPGELFF.

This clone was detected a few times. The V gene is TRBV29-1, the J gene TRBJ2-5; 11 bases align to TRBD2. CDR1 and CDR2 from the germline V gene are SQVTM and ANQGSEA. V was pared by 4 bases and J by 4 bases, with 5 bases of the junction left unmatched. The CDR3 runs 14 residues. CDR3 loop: CSVVTSGGVETQYF. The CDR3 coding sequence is TGCAGCGTTGTAACTAGCGGGGGTGTAGAGACCCAGTACTTC.

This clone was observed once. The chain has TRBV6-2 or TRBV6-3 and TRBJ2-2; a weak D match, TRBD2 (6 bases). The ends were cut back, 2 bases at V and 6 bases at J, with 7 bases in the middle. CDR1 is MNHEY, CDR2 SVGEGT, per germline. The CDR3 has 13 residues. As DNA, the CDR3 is TGTGCCAGCAGTTACGGGGAGGCCGGGGAGCTGTTTTTT. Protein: CASSYGEAGELFF.

For the CDR3, the DNA is TGTGCCAGCAGTGAAACCGGGACAGTGGGGAATACGCAGTATTTT. This sequence encodes CASSETGTVGNTQYF. The genes are TRBV2 and TRBJ2-3, with 7 bases matching TRBD1. The germline CDR1 and CDR2 sequences are SNHLY and FYNNEI. The CDR3 consists of 15 residues. With 2 bases clipped from V and 7 bases from J, the junction kept 9 bases outside the gene matches.

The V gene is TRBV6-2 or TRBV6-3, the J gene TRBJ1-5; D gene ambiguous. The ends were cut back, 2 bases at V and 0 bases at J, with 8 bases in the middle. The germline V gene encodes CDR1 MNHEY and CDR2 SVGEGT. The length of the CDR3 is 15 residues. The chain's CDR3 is CASSYRVNSNQPQHF. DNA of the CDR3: TGTGCCAGCAGTTACAGAGTGAATAGCAATCAGCCCCAGCATTTT.

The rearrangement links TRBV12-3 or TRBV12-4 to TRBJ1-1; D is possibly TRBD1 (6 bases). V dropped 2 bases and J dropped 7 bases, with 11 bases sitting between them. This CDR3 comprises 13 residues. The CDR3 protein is CASSLTGQLEAFF. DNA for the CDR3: TGTGCCAGCAGTTTAACAGGACAGCTTGAAGCTTTCTTT.

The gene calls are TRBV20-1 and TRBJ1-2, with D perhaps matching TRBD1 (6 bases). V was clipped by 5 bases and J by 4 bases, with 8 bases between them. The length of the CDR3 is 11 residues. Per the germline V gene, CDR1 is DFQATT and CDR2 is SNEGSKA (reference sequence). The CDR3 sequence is CSAARGYGYTF. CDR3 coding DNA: TGCAGTGCTGCCAGGGGCTATGGCTACACCTTC.

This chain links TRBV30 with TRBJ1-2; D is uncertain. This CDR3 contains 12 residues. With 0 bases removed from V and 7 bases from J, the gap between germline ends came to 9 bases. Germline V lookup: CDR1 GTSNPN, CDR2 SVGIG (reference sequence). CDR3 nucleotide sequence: TGTGCCTGGAGTGTCCATACGGGTGGCTACACCTTC. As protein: CAWSVHTGGYTF.

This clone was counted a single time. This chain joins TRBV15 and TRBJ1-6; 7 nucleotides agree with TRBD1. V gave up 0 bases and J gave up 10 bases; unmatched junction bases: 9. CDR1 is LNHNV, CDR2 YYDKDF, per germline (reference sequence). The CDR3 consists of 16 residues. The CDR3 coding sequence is TGTGCCACCAGCAGAGATCGAGGGACAGCAAAATCACCCCTCCACTTT. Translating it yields CATSRDRGTAKSPLHF.

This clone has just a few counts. The CDR3 bases are TGTGCCAGCAGCCCCCTTCGCTACGAGCAGTACTTC. The encoded protein is CASSPLRYEQYF. The rearrangement links TRBV7-2 to TRBJ2-7, with unresolved D. This CDR3 has 12 residues. V lost 5 bases and J 3 bases, leaving 8 bases between the germline ends. The germline V gene has CDR1 SGHTA and CDR2 FQGNSA.

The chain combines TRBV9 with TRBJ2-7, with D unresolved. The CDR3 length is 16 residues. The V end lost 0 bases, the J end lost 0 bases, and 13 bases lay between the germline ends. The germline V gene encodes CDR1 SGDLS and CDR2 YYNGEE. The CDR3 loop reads CASSVGEAASSYEQYF. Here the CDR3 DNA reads TGTGCCAGCAGCGTAGGAGAGGCAGCTAGCTCCTACGAGCAGTACTTC.

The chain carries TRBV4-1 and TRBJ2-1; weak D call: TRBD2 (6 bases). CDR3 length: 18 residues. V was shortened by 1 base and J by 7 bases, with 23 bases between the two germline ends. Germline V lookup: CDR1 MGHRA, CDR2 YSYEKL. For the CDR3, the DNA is TGCGCCAGCAGCCAAGGGAGGGCTAGCCAACAGGCGAGAAATGAGCAGTTCTTC. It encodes CASSQGRASQQARNEQFF.

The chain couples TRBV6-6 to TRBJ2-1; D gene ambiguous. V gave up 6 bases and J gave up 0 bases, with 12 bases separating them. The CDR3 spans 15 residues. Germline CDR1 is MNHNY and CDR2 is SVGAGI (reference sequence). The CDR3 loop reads CASSLGSSSYNEQFF. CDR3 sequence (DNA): TGTGCCAGCAGCCTCGGGTCAAGCTCCTACAATGAGCAGTTCTTC.

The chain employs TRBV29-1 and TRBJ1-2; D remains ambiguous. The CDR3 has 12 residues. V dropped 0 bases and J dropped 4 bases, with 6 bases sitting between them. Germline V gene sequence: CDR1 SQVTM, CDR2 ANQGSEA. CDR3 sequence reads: CSVEEVSYGYTF. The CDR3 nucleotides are TGCAGCGTTGAAGAGGTCAGCTATGGCTACACCTTC.

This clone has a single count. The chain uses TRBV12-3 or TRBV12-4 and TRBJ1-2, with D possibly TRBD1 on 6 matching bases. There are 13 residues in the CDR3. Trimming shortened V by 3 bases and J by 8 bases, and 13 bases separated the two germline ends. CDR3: CASSLVTGWGYTF. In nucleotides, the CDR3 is TGTGCCAGCAGTTTGGTAACAGGGTGGGGCTACACCTTC.

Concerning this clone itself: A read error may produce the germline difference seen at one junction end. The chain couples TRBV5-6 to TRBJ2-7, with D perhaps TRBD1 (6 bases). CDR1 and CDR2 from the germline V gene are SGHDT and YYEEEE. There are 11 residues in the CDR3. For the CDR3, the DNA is TGTGCCAGCAGCTTTGGGACACGAAATGACTTC. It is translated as CASSFGTRNDF.

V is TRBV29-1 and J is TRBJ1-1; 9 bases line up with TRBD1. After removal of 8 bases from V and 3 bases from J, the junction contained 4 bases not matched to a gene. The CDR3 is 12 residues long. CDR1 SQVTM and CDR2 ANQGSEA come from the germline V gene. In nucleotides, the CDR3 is TGCAGCTCGGGACAGGGTGACACTGAAGCTTTCTTT. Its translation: CSSGQGDTEAFF. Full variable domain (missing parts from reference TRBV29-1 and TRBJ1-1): SAVISQKPSRDICQRGTSLTIQCQVDSQVTMMFWYRQQPGQSLTLIATANQGSEATYESGFVIDKFPISRPNLTFSTLTVSNMSPEDSSIYLCSSGQGDTEAFFGQGTRLTVV.